This TCR beta chain was identified during a study of T-cell reconstitution after alpha-beta-depleted transplantation in children. V gave up 6 bases and J gave up 4 bases, with 13 bases separating them. Germline lookup yields CDR1 SQVTM and CDR2 ANQGSEA. The CDR3 extends over 14 amino acids. A TCRbeta library incorporating unique molecular identifiers was prepared. MiXCR, run by TCRdb on the PCR reads, gives a single entry per CDR3 protein. The table shows over 550,000 distinct CDR3 sequences, with approximately 10% occurring only once. The sequence came from a human donor who donated a stem cell graft to a child with acute myeloid leukemia. The sequencing used PBMCs from the stem cell graft donor, collected from the stem cell graft. V is TRBV29-1 and J is TRBJ2-6, with no clear D. The DNA for the CDR3 is TGCAGCGTCGTTGACATCCTAGGGGCCAACGTCCTGACTTTC. This encodes CSVVDILGANVLTF. The whole variable domain, remainder taken from reference TRBV29-1 and TRBJ2-6, is SAVISQKPSRDICQRGTSLTIQCQVDSQVTMMFWYRQQPGQSLTLIATANQGSEATYESGFVIDKFPISRPNLTFSTLTVSNMSPEDSSIYLCSVVDILGANVLTFGAGSRLTVL.